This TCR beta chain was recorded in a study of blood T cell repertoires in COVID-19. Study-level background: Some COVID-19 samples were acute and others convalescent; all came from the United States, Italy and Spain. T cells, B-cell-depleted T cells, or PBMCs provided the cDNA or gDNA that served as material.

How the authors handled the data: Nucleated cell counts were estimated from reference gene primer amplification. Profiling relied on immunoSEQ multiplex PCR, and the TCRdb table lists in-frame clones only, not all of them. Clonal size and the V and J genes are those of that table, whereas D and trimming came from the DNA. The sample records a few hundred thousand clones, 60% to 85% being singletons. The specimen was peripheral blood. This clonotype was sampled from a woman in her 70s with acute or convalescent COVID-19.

The DNA of the CDR3 is TGCGCCAGTTACCCGGACAGGGTGAGGTCCGGGGAGCTGTTTTTT. As protein: CASYPDRVRSGELFF. The chain employs TRBV5-1 and TRBJ2-2; 8 nucleotides line up with TRBD1. The germline V gene has CDR1 SGHRS and CDR2 YFSETQ. This CDR3 has 15 residues. V was clipped by 8 bases and J by 6 bases; unmatched bases: 12.